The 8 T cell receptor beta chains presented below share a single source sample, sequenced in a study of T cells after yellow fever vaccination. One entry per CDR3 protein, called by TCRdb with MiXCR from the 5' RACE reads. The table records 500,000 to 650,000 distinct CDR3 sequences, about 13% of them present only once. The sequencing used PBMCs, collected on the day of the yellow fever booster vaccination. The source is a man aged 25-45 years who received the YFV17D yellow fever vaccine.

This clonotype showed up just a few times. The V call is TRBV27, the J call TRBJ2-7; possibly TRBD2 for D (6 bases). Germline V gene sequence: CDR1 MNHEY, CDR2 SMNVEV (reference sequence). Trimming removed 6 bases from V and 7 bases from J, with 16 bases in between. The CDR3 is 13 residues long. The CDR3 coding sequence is TGTGCCAGCAGAAGGGCGGGAAAGGAGGAGCAGTACTTC. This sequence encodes CASRRAGKEEQYF.

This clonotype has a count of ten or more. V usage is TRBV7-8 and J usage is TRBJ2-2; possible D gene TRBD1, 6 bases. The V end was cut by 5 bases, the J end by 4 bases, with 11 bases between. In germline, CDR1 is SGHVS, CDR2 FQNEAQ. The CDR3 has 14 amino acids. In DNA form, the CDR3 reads TGTGCCAGCAGCCTCGGACAGATCACCGGGGAGCTGTTTTTT. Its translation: CASSLGQITGELFF.

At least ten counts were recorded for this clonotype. CDR3: CASSLGGSSGNTIYF. DNA of the CDR3: TGTGCCAGCAGCTTAGGGGGGAGCTCTGGAAACACCATATATTTT. The rearrangement uses TRBV7-2 and TRBJ1-3; maybe TRBD1 (5 bases). This CDR3 has 15 residues. V was pared by 1 base and J by 0 bases, with 7 bases between. CDR1 is SGHTA and CDR2 is FQGNSA in the germline V gene. Variable domain in full (rest from reference TRBV7-2 and TRBJ1-3): GAGVSQSPSNKVTEKGKDVELRCDPISGHTALYWYRQSLGQGLEFLIYFQGNSAPDKSGLPSDRFSAERTGGSVSTLTIQRTQQEDSAVYLCASSLGGSSGNTIYFGEGSWLTVV.

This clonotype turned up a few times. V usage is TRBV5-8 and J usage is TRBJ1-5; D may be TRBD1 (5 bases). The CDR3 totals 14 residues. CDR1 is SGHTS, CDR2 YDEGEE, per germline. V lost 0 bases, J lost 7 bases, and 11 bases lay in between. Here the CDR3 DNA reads TGTGCCAGCAGCTTGGGGGGGTCACGGCAGCCCCAGCATTTT. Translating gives CASSLGGSRQPQHF.

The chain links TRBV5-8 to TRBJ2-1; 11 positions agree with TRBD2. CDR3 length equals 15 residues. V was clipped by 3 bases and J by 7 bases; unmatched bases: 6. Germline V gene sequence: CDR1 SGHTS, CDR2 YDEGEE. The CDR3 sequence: CASSYPGLAVNEQFF. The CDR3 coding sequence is TGTGCCAGCAGCTACCCGGGACTAGCGGTTAATGAGCAGTTCTTC. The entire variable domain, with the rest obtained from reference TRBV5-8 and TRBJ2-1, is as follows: EAGVTQSPTHLIKTRGQQATLRCSPISGHTSVYWYQQALGLGLQFLLWYDEGEERNRGNFPPRFSGRQFPNYSSELNVNALELEDSALYLCASSYPGLAVNEQFFGPGTRLTVL.

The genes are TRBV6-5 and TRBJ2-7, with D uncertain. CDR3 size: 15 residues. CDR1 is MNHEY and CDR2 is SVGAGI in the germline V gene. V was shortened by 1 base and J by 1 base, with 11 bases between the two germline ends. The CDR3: CASSYYSDASYEQYF. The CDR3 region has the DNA TGTGCCAGCAGTTACTATTCGGACGCATCCTACGAGCAGTACTTC.

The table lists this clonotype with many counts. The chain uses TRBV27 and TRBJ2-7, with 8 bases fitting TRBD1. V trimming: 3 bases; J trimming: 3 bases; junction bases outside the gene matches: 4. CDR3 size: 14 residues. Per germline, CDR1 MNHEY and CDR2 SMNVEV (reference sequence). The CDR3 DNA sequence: TGTGCCAGCAGTTTGGCAGGGGGCATCTACGAGCAGTACTTC. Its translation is CASSLAGGIYEQYF.

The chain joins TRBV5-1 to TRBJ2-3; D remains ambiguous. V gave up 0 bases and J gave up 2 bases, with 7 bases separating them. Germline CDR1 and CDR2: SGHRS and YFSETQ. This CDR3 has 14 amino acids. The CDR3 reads CASSLAVTTDTQYF. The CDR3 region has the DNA TGCGCCAGCAGCTTGGCAGTCACCACAGATACGCAGTATTTT.